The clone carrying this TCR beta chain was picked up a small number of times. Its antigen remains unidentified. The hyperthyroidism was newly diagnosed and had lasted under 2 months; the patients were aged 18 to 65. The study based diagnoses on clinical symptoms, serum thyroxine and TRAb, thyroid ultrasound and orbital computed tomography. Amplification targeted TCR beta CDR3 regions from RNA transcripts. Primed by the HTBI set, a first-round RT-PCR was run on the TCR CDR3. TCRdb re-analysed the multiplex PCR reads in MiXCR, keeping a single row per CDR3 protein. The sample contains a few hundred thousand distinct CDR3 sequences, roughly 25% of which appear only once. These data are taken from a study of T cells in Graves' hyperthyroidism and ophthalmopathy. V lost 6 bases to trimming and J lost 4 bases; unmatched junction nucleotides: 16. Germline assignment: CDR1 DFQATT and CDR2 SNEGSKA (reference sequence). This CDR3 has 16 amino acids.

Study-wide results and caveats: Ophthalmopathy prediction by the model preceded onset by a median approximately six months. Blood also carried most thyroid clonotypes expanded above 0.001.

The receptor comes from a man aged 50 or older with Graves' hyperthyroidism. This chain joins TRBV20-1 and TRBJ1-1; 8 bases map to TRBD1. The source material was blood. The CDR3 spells CSAVNRGRSGATEAFF. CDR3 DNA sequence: TGCAGTGCAGTCAACAGGGGGAGGTCCGGCGCCACTGAAGCTTTCTTT.